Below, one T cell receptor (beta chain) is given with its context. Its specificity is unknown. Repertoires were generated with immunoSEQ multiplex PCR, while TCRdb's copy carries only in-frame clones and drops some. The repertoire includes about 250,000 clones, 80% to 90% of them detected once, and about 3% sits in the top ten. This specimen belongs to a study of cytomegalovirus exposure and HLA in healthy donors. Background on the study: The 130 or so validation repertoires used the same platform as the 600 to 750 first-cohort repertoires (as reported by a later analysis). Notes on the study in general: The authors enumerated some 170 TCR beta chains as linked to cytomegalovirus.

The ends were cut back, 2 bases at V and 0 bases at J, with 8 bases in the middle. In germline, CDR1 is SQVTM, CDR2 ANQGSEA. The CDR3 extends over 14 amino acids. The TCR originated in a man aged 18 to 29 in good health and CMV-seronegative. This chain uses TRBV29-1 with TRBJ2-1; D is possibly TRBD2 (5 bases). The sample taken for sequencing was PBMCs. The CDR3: CSVERGSSYNEQFF. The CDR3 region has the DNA TGCAGCGTTGAACGGGGTAGCTCCTACAATGAGCAGTTCTTC.